This entry features one TCR beta chain sequence. In the original processing: Researchers report that nucleated cell counts were estimated from reference gene primer amplification. Libraries were prepared by immunoSEQ multiplex PCR; TCRdb keeps only in-frame clonotypes and omits some of them. From that table come the V and J calls and clone size; the DNA was used to work out D and trimming. The repertoire holds more than 300,000 clones, around 86% seen once, with about 4.1% in the top ten. Germline trimming cut 8 bases from V and 5 bases from J; bases unmatched to any gene: 12. The germline V gene has CDR1 SGHTA and CDR2 FQGNSA. This CDR3 region has 15 residues. The data were obtained in a study of blood T cell repertoires in COVID-19.

What was sequenced was PBMCs or T cells enriched from blood (not recorded which). This receptor was obtained from a man aged 25-45 years who had recovered from COVID-19. The J gene is TRBJ2-7, the V gene TRBV7-2; TRBD2 matches at 10 bases. Written as DNA, the CDR3 is TGTGCCAGCCCTCCGATAGCGGGAGGCAGCCACGAGCAGTACTTC. Protein product: CASPPIAGGSHEQYF. The full variable domain, rest sourced from reference TRBV7-2 and TRBJ2-7, is GAGVSQSPSNKVTEKGKDVELRCDPISGHTALYWYRQSLGQGLEFLIYFQGNSAPDKSGLPSDRFSAERTGGSVSTLTIQRTQQEDSAVYLCASPPIAGGSHEQYFGPGTRLTVT.